The 10 T cell receptor beta chains presented below share a single source sample, sequenced in a study of tumor and adjacent non-tumor tissue in lung cancer. No cell sorting was done before RNA was extracted from the tissue. Three rounds of nested PCR, following a modified ARM-PCR protocol, produced the TCRbeta library. Using its own MiXCR run on the multiplex PCR reads, TCRdb lists one record per CDR3 protein. Of some 200,000 distinct CDR3 sequences listed, 70% to 75% are singletons. Source material: lung tumor tissue. Receptors were obtained from a man in his fifties or sixties with non-small cell lung cancer.

This chain uses TRBV20-1 with TRBJ1-1; 8 bases agree with TRBD1. Germline V gene sequence: CDR1 DFQATT, CDR2 SNEGSKA (reference sequence). The CDR3 spans 17 residues. The ends lost 3 bases at V and 1 base at J; junction bases unmatched: 13. CDR3 in DNA: TGCAGTGCTAGTGATATTACGCGAGGGACAGGGAACACTGAAGCTTTCTTT. This translates into CSASDITRGTGNTEAFF.

This clonotype showed up many times. The rearrangement links TRBV11-3 to TRBJ2-7; TRBD1 matches at 9 bases. V lost 2 bases, J lost 4 bases, and 9 bases stayed unmatched. The CDR3 runs to 16 residues. Germline V gene sequence: CDR1 SGHNT, CDR2 YENEEA. CDR3 nucleotide sequence: TGTGCCAGCAGCTTAAGCCGGGACAGGGTCGGTTACGAGCAGTACTTC. Translation gives CASSLSRDRVGYEQYF.

V and J are TRBV5-4 and TRBJ2-7; D possibly corresponds to TRBD2 (6 bases). Between the trimmed V and J ends, which lost 6 bases and 7 bases, there was a span of 23 bases. The CDR3 runs to 15 residues. The germline gives CDR1 SGHNT, CDR2 YYREEE (reference sequence). The CDR3 bases are TGTGCCAGCAACTTAAGGTCGGGACTTTCATATGAGCAGTACTTC. Protein: CASNLRSGLSYEQYF.

This clonotype was counted a single time. At one of its ends the junction is not consistent with the germline gene, which may arise from a read error. J is TRBJ2-5 and V is TRBV29-1; no firm D call. The CDR3 is 11 residues long. Germline V CDR1 and CDR2: SQVTM, ANQGSEA. CDR3 bases: TGTGGCGTTGACGACCAAGAGACCCAGTATTTC. It codes for CGVDDQETQYF.

To note about this clonotype: A single base separates this from a much larger clone, so it may be a read error. The gene calls are TRBV20-1 and TRBJ1-1; maybe TRBD1 (6 bases). Trimming shortened V by 2 bases and J by 8 bases, and 27 bases separated the two germline ends. CDR1 and CDR2 from the germline V gene are DFQATT and SNEGSKA (reference sequence). The CDR3 loop spans 17 amino acids. This chain's CDR3 is CSARKLGRVDKRGEAFF. CDR3 DNA sequence: TGCAGTGCTAGAAAATTGGGGCGTGTGGACAAAAGGGGGGAAGCTTTCTTT.

With regard to this clonotype: Germline is not matched at one junction end, which may reflect a read error. The genes are TRBV10-2 and TRBJ2-3, with TRBD2 matching 10 bases. Germline V gives CDR1 WSHSY, CDR2 SAAADI. The CDR3 has 15 amino acids. CDR3 region: CASMLAGGTTDTQYF. CDR3 bases: TGCGCCAGCATGTTAGCGGGAGGAACCACAGATACACAGTATTTT.

As for this clonotype: Relative to the germline gene, one junction end is altered; a read error may explain this. The chain couples TRBV6-5 to TRBJ2-7, with a possible D match to TRBD2 (5 bases). CDR3 length: 16 residues. The germline CDR1 and CDR2 sequences are MNHEY and SVGAGI. CDR3 loop: CASGYSGISANYERYF. The CDR3, as DNA: TGTGCCAGCGGTTACTCTGGGATTAGCGCGAACTACGAGCGGTACTTC.

The genes are TRBV20-1 and TRBJ2-7; D not resolved. Germline CDR1 reads DFQATT; CDR2 reads SNEGSKA (reference sequence). Trimming removed 4 bases from V and 4 bases from J, with 14 bases in between. The CDR3 spans 13 residues. The CDR3 DNA reads TGCAGTGCTACAGCCCCGGAAGGTTACGAGCAGTACTTC. Its protein is CSATAPEGYEQYF.

As for this clonotype: One junction end disagrees with the germline gene, perhaps due to a read error. This chain uses TRBV11-1 with TRBJ2-1, with D possibly matching TRBD2 (5 bases). This CDR3 is built from 13 residues. Germline V lookup: CDR1 SGHAT, CDR2 FQDESV (reference sequence). CDR3 in amino acids: CVSSLAFLPTEFF. The CDR3 DNA is TGTGTCAGCAGCTTAGCGTTCTTGCCAACCGAGTTCTTC.

Worth noting for this clonotype: An end of the junction differs from the germline gene, which may be a read error. This rearrangement joins TRBV11-3 to TRBJ2-7; perhaps TRBD2 as D (6 bases). Germline CDR1 reads SGHNT; CDR2 reads YENEEA. The CDR3 consists of 16 residues. CDR3: CVSSGVGPLAPSEQYF. CDR3 DNA: TGTGTCAGCTCCGGGGTGGGGCCACTAGCCCCATCCGAGCAGTACTTC.